Listed here is a single T cell receptor beta chain. Its antigen is as yet unknown. The data belong to a study of T cells in tuberculosis. Study-wide background: Sequenced TCRs come from CD1B-GMM tetramer-binding T cells.

Repertoires were generated with immunoSEQ multiplex PCR, while TCRdb's copy carries only in-frame clones and drops some. The top ten clones hold about 12% of a sample with more than 30,000 clones, 90% to 95% of them seen once. Notes on the study in general: The TCR-beta difference was not significant; alpha differences partly reflected length.

Tuberculin skin test and IGRA determined adolescents' latent tuberculosis status at entry. The V segment lost 3 bases and the J segment 5 bases; nucleotides outside the gene matches: 5. Per germline, CDR1 SGHDT and CDR2 YYEEEE. The CDR3 loop spans 15 amino acids. The V call is TRBV5-6, the J call TRBJ2-1, with 10 positions matching TRBD2. The specimen was PBMCs. The sequence came from a donor between 10 and 35 years old with latent tuberculosis or without tuberculosis infection. Some clones in this sample may be carry-over from other donors' samples. The CDR3 here is CASSSLAGGNNEQFF. The CDR3 DNA sequence: TGTGCCAGCAGCTCATTAGCGGGGGGCAACAATGAGCAGTTCTTC.